What follows are 6 T cell receptor beta chains derived from one specimen sequenced in a study of blood T cell repertoires in COVID-19. Here immunoSEQ multiplex PCR was the method, and the copy in TCRdb shows in-frame clones only, minus some. The data show 45,000 to 55,000 clones, with 65% to 85% seen just once and around 1.4% held by the top ten. The sequencing sample was made of peripheral blood. Every receptor here comes from a man aged 50-60 years with acute or convalescent COVID-19.

The genes are TRBV29-1 and TRBJ1-3; TRBD1 is a possible D gene (5 bases). Germline V gene lookup returns CDR1 SQVTM and CDR2 ANQGSEA. The CDR3 spans 16 residues. Trimming took 3 bases from V and 4 from J, leaving 19 bases between them. CDR3 sequence: CSVDPGQGRAGNTIYF. The DNA for the CDR3 is TGCAGCGTTGATCCCGGCCAGGGCAGGGCCGGAAACACCATATATTTT.

This CDR3 is CASRFTVFYTEAFF. CDR3 DNA sequence: TGTGCCAGTAGGTTCACAGTGTTTTACACTGAAGCTTTCTTT. The V and J genes are TRBV19 and TRBJ1-1; D not resolved. The CDR3 extends over 14 amino acids. V lost 6 bases, J lost 3 bases, and 14 bases lay in between. Germline CDR1 LNHDA, CDR2 SQIVND (reference sequence).

This clone was detected a few times. The J gene is TRBJ2-1, the V gene TRBV11-2; TRBD1 aligns across 11 bases. With V trimmed by 5 bases and J by 3 bases, 3 bases remained unmatched. Germline V gene sequence: CDR1 SGHAT, CDR2 FQNNGV. The CDR3 totals 15 residues. The CDR3 reads CASSRGTGGYNEQFF. DNA for the CDR3: TGTGCCAGCAGCCGGGGGACAGGGGGCTACAATGAGCAGTTCTTC.

In its sample, this clone was seen once. The V gene is TRBV9, the J gene TRBJ2-2; unclear D gene. The CDR3 has 12 amino acids. Germline assignment: CDR1 SGDLS and CDR2 YYNGEE. V dropped 3 bases and J dropped 3 bases, with 3 bases sitting between them. The CDR3 here is CASSGHTGELFF. The CDR3, as DNA: TGTGCCAGCAGCGGGCACACCGGGGAGCTGTTTTTT.

For the CDR3, the DNA is TGTGCCAGCAGCCGGGACAGGGTTGATACGCAGTATTTT. It is translated as CASSRDRVDTQYF. The rearrangement joins TRBV6-4 to TRBJ2-3, with 9 bases matching TRBD1. This CDR3 has 13 amino acids. V lost 6 bases and J lost 6; bases outside the gene matches: 4. Germline loops: CDR1 MRHNA, CDR2 SNTAGT.

The rearrangement links TRBV24-1 to TRBJ2-7, with D perhaps matching TRBD1 (6 bases). The V gene lost 9 bases and the J gene lost 7 bases, with 15 bases spanning the gap. This CDR3 has 12 amino acids. CDR1 is KGHDR, CDR2 SFDVKD, per germline. For the CDR3, the DNA is TGTGCCACCCAAGGACAGAGGGGGGAGCAGTACTTC. It specifies CATQGQRGEQYF.